Ten or more counts support the clone carrying this T cell receptor beta chain. No antigen is known for it. TCRdb analysed the 5' RACE reads with MiXCR anew, one entry per CDR3 protein. This sample has approximately 520,000 distinct CDR3 sequences, with about 5.7% found just once. This sample is drawn from a study of CD8 T cells in ankylosing spondylitis. Whole-study results and caveats: The clones that were linked to disease were reported to be significantly enriched in matched synovial fluid samples from ankylosing spondylitis patients. Blood of patients with ankylosing spondylitis appeared to be characterized by a TCR beta motif of about eight highly homologous variants.

Sequenced input: blood, either unsorted or a sorted T cell fraction (not recorded which). This sequence was found in a male donor with ankylosing spondylitis.

The CDR3, as DNA: TGTGCCATCAGTGATCGCAGGGCTAGCGGAGCCTACAATGAGCAGTTCTTC. It yields the protein CAISDRRASGAYNEQFF. The V gene is TRBV10-3, the J gene TRBJ2-1; TRBD2 agrees at 7 bases. The junction had 10 bases not matched to a gene; V was cut back by 3 bases and J by 2 bases. CDR3 length equals 17 residues. CDR1 and CDR2 (germline): ENHRY, SYGVKD.